The 15 T cell receptor delta chains given below trace back to one sample, sequenced in a study of Vδ1+ human thymocytes. Findings and caveats of the study: Thymic TRG and TRD repertoires appeared highly polyclonal, with Gaussian CDR3 length distributions.

Sequences come from RNA converted to cDNA by reverse transcription. CDR3 amplicons came from multiplex PCR with pooled V-gene forward and constant-region reverse primers. TCRdb called clones from the multiplex PCR reads again using CATT. The table lists under 85,000 delta-chain clones, around 30% of them singletons, with more than 0.25% in the top ten. Their antigen targets remain unknown. Sequencing used Vdelta1+ gamma-delta thymocytes from the thymus. Stated subset: FACS-sorted CD3+ TCRalphabeta- TCRVdelta1+ TCRVdelta2- thymocytes. The receptor set was obtained from a boy younger than two who had congenital heart surgery.

A few counts support this clone. The genes are TRDV1 and TRDJ1; 8 bases align to TRDD3. Germline V CDR1 and CDR2: TSWWSYY, QGS. The trim removed 7 bases at V and 0 bases at J, leaving 22 bases unmatched. The CDR3 is made up of 20 amino acids. The CDR3 DNA follows: TGTGCTCTTGTGTGCGCCCAGACAACTCACTGGGGGTTCGACACCGATAAACTCATCTTT. Its translation: CALVCAQTTHWGFDTDKLIF.

The chain links TRDV1 to TRDJ1; 10 bases are shared with TRDD3. The J segment lost 0 bases and the V segment lost 5 bases, leaving 15 bases of the junction unmatched. CDR1 is TSWWSYY and CDR2 is QGS in the germline V gene. The CDR3 is 19 amino acids. CDR3 loop: CALGKGGIRGREYTDKLIF. The CDR3 bases are TGTGCTCTTGGGAAGGGGGGGATACGAGGCCGTGAGTACACCGATAAACTCATCTTT.

J is TRDJ1 and V is TRDV1; no clear D gene. Germline V gene lookup returns CDR1 TSWWSYY and CDR2 QGS. V lost 1 base to trimming and J lost 0 bases, with 9 bases between them. This CDR3 has 15 amino acids. The CDR3 reads CALGEQTHYTDKLIF. The DNA for the CDR3 is TGTGCTCTTGGGGAACAAACCCACTACACCGATAAACTCATCTTT.

V and J are TRDV1 and TRDJ1; 10 bases are a match to TRDD3. Germline V gives CDR1 TSWWSYY, CDR2 QGS. There are 17 residues in the CDR3. J gave up 3 bases and V 2 bases, and 9 bases lay outside the gene matches. The CDR3: CALGECGWGISADKLIF. The CDR3 nucleotides are TGTGCTCTTGGGGAATGCGGCTGGGGGATAAGTGCCGATAAACTCATCTTT.

The chain has TRDV1 and TRDJ1, with D unclear. CDR1 is TSWWSYY, CDR2 QGS, per germline. The length of the CDR3 is 16 residues. V gave up 4 bases and J gave up 2 bases, with 17 bases separating them. DNA of the CDR3: TGTGCTCTTGGGGTCGGAAGGATGATCCGAACCGATAAACTCATCTTT. This sequence encodes CALGVGRMIRTDKLIF.

The gene calls are TRDV1 and TRDJ1; 8 nucleotides align to TRDD3. Losses at the gene ends were 0 bases for V and 1 base for J; bases not matched to a gene: 25. CDR3 size: 23 residues. The V gene's germline CDR1 is TSWWSYY and CDR2 QGS. Here the CDR3 DNA reads TGTGCTCTTGGGGAACTAGACCGTACTGGGGGCCGAAGAACGTGTCAAAGCACCGATAAACTCATCTTT. Amino acids: CALGELDRTGGRRTCQSTDKLIF.

This chain uses TRDV1 with TRDJ1, with TRDD2 as a possible D gene (5 bases). The V end was cut by 1 base, the J end by 2 bases, with 20 bases between. CDR3 length: 18 residues. Germline V gene lookup returns CDR1 TSWWSYY and CDR2 QGS. The CDR3 DNA is TGTGCTCTTGGGGAACGGATGGTACCTACAGAGGAGACCGATAAACTCATCTTT. As protein: CALGERMVPTEETDKLIF.

The rearrangement uses TRDV1 and TRDJ1; a weak D match, TRDD3 (6 bases). Germline CDR1 is TSWWSYY and CDR2 is QGS. V dropped 0 bases and J dropped 4 bases, with 24 bases sitting between them. The CDR3 runs 19 residues. The CDR3 coding sequence is TGTGCTCTTGGGGAACTAGCGAAAGCTGGGGCCCCACATAGCGATAAACTCATCTTT. It specifies CALGELAKAGAPHSDKLIF.

This clone was counted a few times. This sequence joins TRDV1 and TRDJ1; the D gene is possibly TRDD3 (6 bases). Germline CDR1 reads TSWWSYY; CDR2 reads QGS. The CDR3 covers 16 residues. Trimming removed 3 bases from V and 7 bases from J, with 21 bases in between. For the CDR3, the DNA is TGTGCTCTTGGGGATTCAAGGGGGGGGACCCCTTCTAAACTCATCTTT. Translating gives CALGDSRGGTPSKLIF.

The sample holds a few counts of this clone. The chain carries TRDV1 and TRDJ1; 9 nucleotides line up with TRDD3. This CDR3 contains 19 residues. Unmatched junction bases numbered 14, after V lost 3 bases and J lost 0 bases. The germline V gene encodes CDR1 TSWWSYY and CDR2 QGS. The CDR3 coding sequence is TGTGCTCTTGGGGAGAGCCTCCCAACTGGGGGAAAGTACACCGATAAACTCATCTTT. It specifies CALGESLPTGGKYTDKLIF.

This clone has more than one count but fewer than ten. The chain is built from TRDV1 and TRDJ1, with a weak D call TRDD2 (6 bases). CDR3 size: 17 residues. The V gene's germline CDR1 is TSWWSYY and CDR2 QGS. V dropped 4 bases and J dropped 0 bases, with 18 bases sitting between them. This CDR3 reads CALGAPSPYSYTDKLIF. CDR3 sequence (DNA): TGTGCTCTTGGGGCACCTTCCCCATACTCGTACACCGATAAACTCATCTTT.

Only a few counts were recorded for this clone. Other nucleotide sequences from this sample produce the same CDR3. V usage is TRDV1 and J usage is TRDJ1; D gene unclear. The V gene lost 0 bases and the J gene lost 0 bases, with 8 bases spanning the gap. Germline lookup yields CDR1 TSWWSYY and CDR2 QGS. This CDR3 is 15 amino acids long. This CDR3 reads CALGELGAYTDKLIF. In DNA form, the CDR3 reads TGTGCTCTTGGGGAACTAGGGGCTTACACCGATAAACTCATCTTT.

As regards this clone: A much larger clone differs from this one at a single base, so this may be a read error. The rearrangement joins TRDV2 to TRDJ1, with D possibly being TRDD3 (6 bases). Germline-derived CDR1 and CDR2 are GEAIGNYY and EKD. CDR3 length equals 15 residues. The CDR3 DNA reads as TGTGCCTGTGCCACCCCGGGGGAGTACACCGATAAACTCATCTTT. Its translation is CACATPGEYTDKLIF.

This rearrangement joins TRDV1 to TRDJ1; possibly TRDD3 for D (5 bases). This CDR3 is 20 amino acids long. The V end was cut by 3 bases, the J end by 0 bases, with 26 bases between. Germline-derived CDR1 and CDR2 are TSWWSYY and QGS. This CDR3 is CALGDTSRDFAPMYTDKLIF. Written as DNA, the CDR3 is TGTGCTCTTGGGGATACCTCACGGGATTTCGCCCCAATGTACACCGATAAACTCATCTTT.

In regard to this clone: One base away lies a much larger clone, so this may be a sequencing read error. Other DNA sequences in this specimen translate into the identical CDR3. This chain links TRDV2 with TRDJ2, with 8 bases matching TRDD3. The CDR3 spans 21 residues. The germline gives CDR1 GEAIGNYY, CDR2 EKD. The CDR3 sequence is CACDPSRSYVWDTALPAQLFF. The CDR3 DNA is TGTGCCTGTGACCCCTCCAGATCCTACGTTTGGGATACGGCTTTGCCAGCACAACTCTTCTTT.